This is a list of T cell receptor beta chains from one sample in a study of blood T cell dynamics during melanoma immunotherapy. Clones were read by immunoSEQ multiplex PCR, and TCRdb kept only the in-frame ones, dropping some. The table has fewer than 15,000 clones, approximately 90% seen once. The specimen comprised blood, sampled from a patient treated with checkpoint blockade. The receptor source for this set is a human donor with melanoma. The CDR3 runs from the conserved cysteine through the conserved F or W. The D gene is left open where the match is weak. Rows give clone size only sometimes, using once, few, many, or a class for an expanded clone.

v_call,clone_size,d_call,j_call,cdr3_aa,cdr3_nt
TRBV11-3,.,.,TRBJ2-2,CASSQRKSVEAGELFF,TGTGCCAGCAGCCAACGGAAGTCAGTGGAAGCCGGGGAGCTGTTTTTT
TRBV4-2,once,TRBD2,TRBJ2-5,CASSQLSGGYGETQYF,TGTGCCAGCAGCCAACTTAGCGGGGGTTATGGGGAGACCCAGTACTTC
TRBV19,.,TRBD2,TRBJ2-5,CASSIGTSGTAEETQYF,TGTGCCAGTAGTATAGGGACTAGCGGGACCGCGGAAGAGACCCAGTACTTC
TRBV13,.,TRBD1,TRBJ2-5,CASSQDRGRETQYF,TGTGCCAGCAGCCAGGACAGGGGACGAGAGACCCAGTACTTC
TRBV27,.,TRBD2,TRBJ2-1,CASNPSWTSGSRNEQFF,TGTGCCAGCAACCCCTCCTGGACTAGCGGGAGTAGGAATGAGCAGTTCTTC
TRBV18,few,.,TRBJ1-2,CASSPLRAGDGYTF,TGTGCCAGCTCACCACTCCGGGCAGGGGATGGCTACACCTTC
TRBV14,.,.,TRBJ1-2,CASSQGSGASF,TGTGCCAGCAGCCAAGGATCCGGGGCGTCCTTC
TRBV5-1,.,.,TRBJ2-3,CASWWASASTDTQYF,TGCGCCTCATGGTGGGCTAGCGCGAGCACAGATACGCAGTATTTT
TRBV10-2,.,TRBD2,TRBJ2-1,CASSLLAGPNEQFF,TGCGCCAGCAGTTTACTAGCGGGGCCCAATGAGCAGTTCTTC
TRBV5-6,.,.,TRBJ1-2,CASSLYGDYGYTF,TGTGCCAGCAGCTTGTACGGGGACTATGGCTACACCTTC
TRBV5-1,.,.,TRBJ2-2,CASSLESETGELFF,TGCGCCAGCAGCTTGGAGTCCGAGACCGGGGAGCTGTTTTTT
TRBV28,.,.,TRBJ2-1,CASGPGGGYNEQFF,TGTGCCAGCGGTCCTGGGGGCGGCTACAATGAGCAGTTCTTC
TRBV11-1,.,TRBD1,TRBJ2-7,CASSLGQRYEQYF,TGTGCCAGCAGCTTGGGACAGCGCTACGAGCAGTACTTC
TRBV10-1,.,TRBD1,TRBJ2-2,CASGVETGGLLNTGELFF,TGCGCCAGCGGGGTGGAAACAGGGGGCCTTTTGAACACCGGGGAGCTGTTTTTT
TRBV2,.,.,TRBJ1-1,CASTLWGSGTEAFF,TGTGCCAGCACCTTATGGGGTTCGGGCACTGAAGCTTTCTTT
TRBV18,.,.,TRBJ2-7,CASSPGTPGTYEQYF,TGTGCCAGCTCACCGGGGACACCGGGAACCTACGAGCAGTACTTC
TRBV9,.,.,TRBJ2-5,CASSVDEGGRETQYF,TGTGCCAGCAGCGTAGACGAGGGGGGACGAGAGACCCAGTACTTC
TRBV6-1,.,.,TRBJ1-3,CASSDGASGNTIYF,TGTGCCAGCAGTGATGGGGCATCTGGAAACACCATATATTTT
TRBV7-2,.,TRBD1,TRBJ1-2,CASSPDRGPRNYGYTF,TGTGCCAGCAGCCCGGACAGGGGACCGCGAAACTATGGCTACACCTTC
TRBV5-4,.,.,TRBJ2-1,CASSPGLSSYNEQFF,TGTGCCAGCAGCCCGGGACTCAGCTCCTACAATGAGCAGTTCTTC
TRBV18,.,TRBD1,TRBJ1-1,CASSPNRQGHEAFF,TGTGCCAGCTCACCAAACAGACAGGGGCATGAAGCTTTCTTT
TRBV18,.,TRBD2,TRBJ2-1,CASSPAGVEYSEQFF,TGTGCCAGCTCACCCGCGGGGGTCGAGTATAGTGAGCAGTTCTTC
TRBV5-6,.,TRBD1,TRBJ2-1,CASSADRGYNEQFF,TGTGCCAGCAGCGCGGACAGGGGGTACAATGAGCAGTTCTTC
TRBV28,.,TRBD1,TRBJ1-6,CASRFDREDSPLHF,TGTGCCAGCAGGTTTGACAGGGAGGATTCACCCCTCCACTTT
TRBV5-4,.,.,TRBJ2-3,CASSQGLSGDTQYF,TGTGCCAGCAGCCAAGGACTGTCCGGGGATACGCAGTATTTT
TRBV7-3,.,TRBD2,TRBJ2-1,CASSPTRPSAGGSNNEQFF,TGTGCCAGCAGCCCCACTAGGCCTAGCGCGGGGGGATCGAACAATGAGCAGTTCTTC
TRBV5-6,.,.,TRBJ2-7,CASSLAGGTYEQYF,TGTGCCAGCAGCTTGGCTGGCGGGACCTACGAGCAGTACTTC
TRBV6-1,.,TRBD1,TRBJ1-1,CASSSDRGRDTEAFF,TGTGCCAGCAGTTCCGACAGGGGGCGCGACACTGAAGCTTTCTTT
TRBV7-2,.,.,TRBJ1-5,CASSLQGSGNQPQHF,TGTGCCAGCAGCTTGCAGGGCTCGGGCAATCAGCCCCAGCATTTT
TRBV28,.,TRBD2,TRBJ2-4,CASSSGLAGEGNIQYF,TGTGCCAGCAGTTCTGGACTAGCGGGAGAGGGAAACATTCAGTACTTC
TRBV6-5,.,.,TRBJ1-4,CASRPRWELNEKLFF,TGTGCCAGCAGACCAAGGTGGGAGTTAAATGAAAAACTGTTTTTT
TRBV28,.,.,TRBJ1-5,CATQWRGNQPQHF,TGTGCCACTCAATGGCGGGGCAATCAGCCCCAGCATTTT
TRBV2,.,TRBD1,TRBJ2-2,CASTWDRENGELFF,TGTGCCAGCACCTGGGACAGGGAGAACGGGGAGCTGTTTTTT
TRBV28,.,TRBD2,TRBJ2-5,CASSSLLAGVQETQYF,TGTGCCAGCAGTTCCTTACTAGCGGGGGTCCAAGAGACCCAGTACTTC
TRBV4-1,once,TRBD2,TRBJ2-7,CASSQSSTSGGYYEQYF,TGCGCCAGCAGCCAGTCCTCAACTAGCGGGGGTTACTACGAGCAGTACTTC
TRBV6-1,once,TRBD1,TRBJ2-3,CASNLVTGATDTQYF,TGTGCCAGCAATCTCGTCACAGGGGCCACAGATACGCAGTATTTT
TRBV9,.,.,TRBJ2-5,CASSAGQYKETQYF,TGTGCCAGCAGCGCGGGACAATACAAAGAGACCCAGTACTTC
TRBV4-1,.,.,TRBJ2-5,CASSRTASAGQETQYF,TGCGCCAGCAGCCGCACGGCTAGCGCGGGCCAAGAGACCCAGTACTTC
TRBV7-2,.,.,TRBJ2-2,CASSLNAQGWTGELFF,TGTGCCAGCAGCTTAAACGCCCAGGGGTGGACCGGGGAGCTGTTTTTT
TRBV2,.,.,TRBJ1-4,CASSDFIGEKLFF,TGTGCCAGCAGTGACTTTATTGGGGAAAAACTGTTTTTT
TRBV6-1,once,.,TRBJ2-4,CASSEAPTGAKNIQYF,TGTGCCAGCAGTGAGGCCCCCACAGGAGCCAAAAACATTCAGTACTTC
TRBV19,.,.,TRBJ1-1,CASSIGGRGNTEAFF,TGTGCCAGTAGTATCGGGGGGAGAGGAAACACTGAAGCTTTCTTT
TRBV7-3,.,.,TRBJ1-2,CASSLGTGRLYGYTF,TGTGCCAGCAGCTTAGGTACAGGCCGGTTATATGGCTACACCTTC
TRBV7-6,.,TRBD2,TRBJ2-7,CASSLVAGSSYEQYF,TGTGCCAGCAGCTTAGTAGCGGGGAGCTCCTACGAGCAGTACTTC
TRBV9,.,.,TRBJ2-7,CASSRGGGGAVYEQYF,TGTGCCAGCAGCCGAGGAGGGGGGGGCGCGGTTTACGAGCAGTACTTC
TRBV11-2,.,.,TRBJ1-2,CASSAYPTGVDGYTF,TGTGCCAGCAGCGCGTACCCGACGGGGGTAGATGGCTACACCTTC
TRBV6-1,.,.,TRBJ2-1,CASKGLSYNEQFF,TGTGCCAGCAAAGGGCTGAGCTACAATGAGCAGTTCTTC
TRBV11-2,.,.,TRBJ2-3,CASSDGLTDTQYF,TGTGCCAGCTCCGATGGTCTGACAGATACGCAGTATTTT